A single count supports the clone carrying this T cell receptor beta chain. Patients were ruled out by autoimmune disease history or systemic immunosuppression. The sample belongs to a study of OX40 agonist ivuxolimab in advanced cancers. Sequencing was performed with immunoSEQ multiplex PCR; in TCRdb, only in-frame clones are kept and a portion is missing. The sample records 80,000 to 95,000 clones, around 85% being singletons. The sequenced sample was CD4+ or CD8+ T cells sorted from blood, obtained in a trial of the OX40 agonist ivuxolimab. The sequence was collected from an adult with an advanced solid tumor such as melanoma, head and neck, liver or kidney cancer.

CDR3 DNA sequence: TGTGCCAGCGACAGGGAAACTTCACCCCTCCACTTT. Translating it yields CASDRETSPLHF. The chain is built from TRBV28 and TRBJ1-6, with 7 bases aligning to TRBD1. This CDR3 is 12 amino acids long. V shed 8 bases, J shed 9 bases, and the junction held 4 bases outside the gene matches. Germline assignment: CDR1 MDHEN and CDR2 SYDVKM.